This T cell receptor (beta chain) was recovered during a study of T cell changes during pregnancy in multiple sclerosis. Germline V gene data show CDR1 as GTSNPN and CDR2 as SVGIG (reference sequence). The CDR3 length is 14 residues. J gave up 5 bases and V 5 bases, and 8 bases lay outside the gene matches. Method: immunoSEQ multiplex PCR; TCRdb's copy keeps in-frame clones and lacks some. The data contain tens of thousands of clones, over 75% of them singletons. This receptor was taken from a female donor with multiple sclerosis, enrolled in a pregnancy study. The source material was peripheral blood, sampled in the first trimester of pregnancy. The genes are TRBV30 and TRBJ1-3; 8 bases are shared with TRBD1. The CDR3 is CAWEKTGARNTIYF. In nucleotides, the CDR3 is TGTGCCTGGGAAAAGACAGGGGCAAGAAACACCATATATTTT.